These T cell receptor beta chains were read from a single sample in a study of response to subunit inactivated influenza vaccine. In TCRdb, the RT-PCR reads were re-called with MiXCR into one record per CDR3 protein. Here the sample spans hundreds of thousands of distinct CDR3 sequences, about 10% being singletons. Material: PBMCs from blood, obtained on the day of vaccination. Source of these receptors: a man aged 50-60 years who received an inactivated influenza vaccine. Each CDR3 is given with its conserved first and last residue. Fields, in order: D gene, J gene, V gene, clone size, CDR3 protein, CDR3 DNA. The D gene is left open where the match is weak. Rows give clone size only sometimes, using once, few, many, or a class for an expanded clone.

>TRBD1|TRBJ2-3|TRBV4-3|.
CASSQERQGADTQYF
TGCGCCAGCAGCCAAGAGAGACAGGGGGCAGATACGCAGTATTTT
>.|TRBJ2-2|TRBV30|.
CARDIGAGTGELFF
TGTGCCCGCGATATAGGGGCGGGCACCGGGGAGCTGTTTTTT
>.|TRBJ2-1|TRBV19|.
CASSMVLNNEQFF
TGTGCCAGTAGTATGGTCCTCAACAATGAGCAGTTCTTC
>.|TRBJ2-1|TRBV2|.
CARRTVYNEQFF
TGTGCCAGGCGGACAGTCTACAATGAGCAGTTCTTC
>.|TRBJ2-7|TRBV28|.
CVSSSVLGAYEQYF
TGTGTCAGCAGTTCAGTTCTGGGAGCCTACGAGCAGTACTTC
>.|TRBJ2-1|TRBV12-3/TRBV12-4|.
CASSLRGSLGRNEQFF
TGTGCCAGCAGTCTCAGGGGTTCCCTGGGGCGGAATGAGCAGTTCTTC
>.|TRBJ1-4|TRBV4-3|few
CASSQLSGSFNEKLFF
TGCGCCAGCAGCCAACTGAGTGGATCATTCAATGAAAAACTGTTTTTT
>TRBD2|TRBJ2-1|TRBV7-9|few
CASSLARTSSLYNEQFF
TGTGCCAGCAGCTTAGCGCGGACTAGCAGCCTATACAATGAGCAGTTCTTC
>.|TRBJ2-7|TRBV15|.
CATSQGGLYEQYF
TGTGCCACCAGTCAGGGGGGTCTCTACGAGCAGTACTTC
>TRBD1|TRBJ2-2|TRBV12-3/TRBV12-4|.
CASSYRGEDGELFF
TGTGCCAGCAGTTACAGGGGAGAGGACGGGGAGCTGTTTTTT
>.|TRBJ2-3|TRBV11-3|many
CASSHPPSDTQYF
TGTGCCAGCAGCCACCCCCCCTCCGATACGCAGTATTTT
>.|TRBJ1-3|TRBV29-1|.
CSVERVSGNTIYF
TGCAGCGTTGAAAGGGTCTCTGGAAACACCATATATTTT
>TRBD2|TRBJ2-7|TRBV27|few
CASSLREGWYEQYF
TGTGCCAGCAGTTTGCGGGAGGGTTGGTACGAGCAGTACTTC
>.|TRBJ1-2|TRBV4-2|.
CASSPRFRGDGYTF
TGTGCCAGCAGCCCTCGTTTCCGGGGGGACGGCTACACCTTC
>.|TRBJ1-2|TRBV13|few
CASSLGLMGNTDF
TGTGCCAGCAGCTTAGGCCTAATGGGCAACACAGACTTC
>TRBD1|TRBJ2-2|TRBV2|.
CASRLDRATGELFF
TGTGCCAGCAGATTGGACAGGGCCACCGGGGAGCTGTTTTTT
>TRBD1|TRBJ2-7|TRBV18|.
CASSSPGQGYRQYF
TGTGCCAGCTCATCTCCGGGACAGGGCTACCGGCAGTACTTC
>.|TRBJ2-1|TRBV29-1|few
CSVDWSSYNEQFF
TGCAGCGTTGACTGGAGCTCCTACAATGAGCAGTTCTTC
>TRBD2|TRBJ2-1|TRBV29-1|many
CSVGGGLAAYNEQFF
TGCAGCGTAGGAGGCGGACTAGCAGCGTACAATGAGCAGTTCTTC
>.|TRBJ1-2|TRBV30|.
CAWSVTGKALYGYTF
TGTGCCTGGAGTGTCACAGGGAAGGCTCTATATGGCTACACCTTC
>.|TRBJ2-1|TRBV7-2|few
CASSLGWPSSYNEQFF
TGTGCCAGCAGCTTAGGTTGGCCGAGCTCCTACAATGAGCAGTTCTTC
>.|TRBJ2-2|TRBV3-1|many
CASSQDGGELFF
TGTGCCAGCAGCCAAGATGGCGGGGAGCTGTTTTTT
>.|TRBJ1-2|TRBV3-1|.
CASSQDHTGTGYTF
TGTGCCAGCAGCCAAGATCACACGGGGACTGGCTACACCTTC